The text below deals with one T cell receptor beta chain. This sample was included in a study of blood T cell repertoires in COVID-19. Looking at the study overall: COVID-19 samples from acute and convalescent phases originated in the United States, Italy and Spain.

V was clipped by 6 bases and J by 6 bases; unmatched bases: 7. CDR1 and CDR2 from the germline V gene are MNHEY and SMNVEV (reference sequence). This CDR3 is 14 amino acids long. In the original processing: Estimation of nucleated cell counts was performed using reference gene primer amplification. The method was immunoSEQ multiplex PCR; TCRdb's version includes in-frame clones alone and lacks a portion of them. V and J calls and clone size are given by that table; D and trimming were obtained from the DNA. The sample holds about 210,000 clones, approximately 81% seen once. Material for sequencing was peripheral blood. The clonotype comes from a woman older than 75 with COVID-19, enrolled during active disease. V is TRBV27 and J is TRBJ1-5; 8 positions agree with TRBD1. The CDR3 loop reads CASRPSGGGQPQHF. The CDR3 nucleotides are TGTGCCAGCAGACCATCAGGGGGCGGTCAGCCCCAGCATTTT.